A selection of T cell receptor beta chains follows, all from one sample in a study of vaccination and CD4 T cells after COVID-19. TCRdb processed the PCR reads anew with MiXCR; each CDR3 protein has one entry. Among tens of thousands of distinct CDR3 sequences listed, less than 35% were seen once. No antigens are known for them. The sample was CD4+ T cells from blood, cultured in vitro, taken about 7 months after SARS-CoV-2 vaccination. These receptor sequences come from a human donor who had recovered from COVID-19. Each CDR3 is given with its conserved first and last residue. D genes are given only for firm matches. Not all rows give a size; the values are once, few, many and, for expanded clones, a class.

d_call: -; cdr3_length: 13; v_call: TRBV5-1; clone_size: -; j_call: TRBJ1-2; cdr3_nt: TGCGCCAGCAGCCGCGCAGGGGACGCGGACTACACCTTC; cdr3_aa: CASSRAGDADYTF
d_call: -; cdr3_length: 14; v_call: TRBV11-2; clone_size: -; j_call: TRBJ2-5; cdr3_nt: TGTGCCAGCAGCCCACGGACTGCCCAAGAGACCCAGTACTTC; cdr3_aa: CASSPRTAQETQYF
d_call: -; cdr3_length: 16; v_call: TRBV6-9; clone_size: -; j_call: TRBJ1-1; cdr3_nt: TGTGCCAGCGGCCTCCCGGGCGGGGAAAGAGGAGCTGAAGCTTTCTTT; cdr3_aa: CASGLPGGERGAEAFF
d_call: -; cdr3_length: 12; v_call: TRBV28; clone_size: -; j_call: TRBJ2-5; cdr3_nt: TGTGCCAGCAGAACTAGTCTCGAGACCCAGTACTTC; cdr3_aa: CASRTSLETQYF
d_call: -; cdr3_length: 16; v_call: TRBV7-8; clone_size: -; j_call: TRBJ2-1; cdr3_nt: TGTGCCAGCAGCTTATCCCCCTTAAGGGGCTACAATGAGCAGTTCTTC; cdr3_aa: CASSLSPLRGYNEQFF
d_call: -; cdr3_length: 19; v_call: TRBV6-4; clone_size: -; j_call: TRBJ1-5; cdr3_nt: TGTGCCAGCACAGTGTATTGTCCAGGGGAGGACTGTAGCAATCAGCCCCAGCATTTT; cdr3_aa: CASTVYCPGEDCSNQPQHF
d_call: -; cdr3_length: 17; v_call: TRBV7-2; clone_size: few; j_call: TRBJ2-1; cdr3_nt: TGTGCCAGCAGCTTAGCTTTTTCGGGGCTTTCCTACAATGAGCAGTTCTTC; cdr3_aa: CASSLAFSGLSYNEQFF
d_call: -; cdr3_length: 12; v_call: TRBV20-1; clone_size: few; j_call: TRBJ1-2; cdr3_nt: TGCAGTGCCCTCCTCGCAGATTATGGCTACACCTTC; cdr3_aa: CSALLADYGYTF
d_call: -; cdr3_length: 13; v_call: TRBV20-1; clone_size: -; j_call: TRBJ1-2; cdr3_nt: TGCAGTGCCCACAATCCGGAGAACTATGGCTACACCTTC; cdr3_aa: CSAHNPENYGYTF
d_call: TRBD2; cdr3_length: 18; v_call: TRBV7-9; clone_size: -; j_call: TRBJ2-7; cdr3_nt: TGTGCCAGCAGCTCCCATAGGACTAGCGGGCCGAGCTCCTACGAGCAGTACTTC; cdr3_aa: CASSSHRTSGPSSYEQYF
d_call: TRBD1; cdr3_length: 13; v_call: TRBV6-1; clone_size: -; j_call: TRBJ1-5; cdr3_nt: TGTGCCAGCAGATGGGCAGGGGGGCAGCCCCAGCATTTT; cdr3_aa: CASRWAGGQPQHF
d_call: -; cdr3_length: 13; v_call: TRBV27; clone_size: -; j_call: TRBJ2-1; cdr3_nt: TGTGCCAGCAGTCTCAACCGGGACAATGAGCAGTTCTTC; cdr3_aa: CASSLNRDNEQFF
d_call: -; cdr3_length: 13; v_call: TRBV25-1; clone_size: few; j_call: TRBJ1-6; cdr3_nt: TGTGCCAGCAGTGGCGTTCGTAATTCACCCCTCCACTTT; cdr3_aa: CASSGVRNSPLHF
d_call: -; cdr3_length: 12; v_call: TRBV2; clone_size: -; j_call: TRBJ2-7; cdr3_nt: TGTGCCAGCAGTTTACGGACTTCCGAGCAGTACTTC; cdr3_aa: CASSLRTSEQYF
d_call: TRBD2; cdr3_length: 13; v_call: TRBV29-1; clone_size: few; j_call: TRBJ2-5; cdr3_nt: TGCAGCGCCGGACTAGCGGGGGGCCGGACCCAGTACTTC; cdr3_aa: CSAGLAGGRTQYF
d_call: TRBD1; cdr3_length: 15; v_call: TRBV6-1; clone_size: few; j_call: TRBJ1-6; cdr3_nt: TGTGCCACAAGACAGGGGGCTTCCTATAATTCACCCCTCCACTTT; cdr3_aa: CATRQGASYNSPLHF
d_call: TRBD1; cdr3_length: 16; v_call: TRBV7-2; clone_size: -; j_call: TRBJ1-1; cdr3_nt: TGTGCCAGCAGCGCCCGGACAGGGGGTTTTGGAATTGAAGCTTTCTTT; cdr3_aa: CASSARTGGFGIEAFF
d_call: -; cdr3_length: 14; v_call: TRBV24-1; clone_size: -; j_call: TRBJ2-7; cdr3_nt: TGTGCCACCAGTGCTGGGCAGGGACTGGGCGAGCAGTACTTC; cdr3_aa: CATSAGQGLGEQYF
d_call: -; cdr3_length: 14; v_call: TRBV6-5; clone_size: few; j_call: TRBJ1-1; cdr3_nt: TGTGCCAGCAGTTCCCGGGACGGGAACACTGAAGCTTTCTTT; cdr3_aa: CASSSRDGNTEAFF
d_call: TRBD1; cdr3_length: 13; v_call: TRBV27; clone_size: -; j_call: TRBJ1-2; cdr3_nt: TGTGCCAGCAGTTTGGGACAGGGAGGCGGCTACACCTTC; cdr3_aa: CASSLGQGGGYTF
d_call: TRBD1; cdr3_length: 15; v_call: TRBV5-4; clone_size: few; j_call: TRBJ1-2; cdr3_nt: TGTGCCAGCAGCTTACTGGGACAGGGTCCTGCTGGCTACACCTTC; cdr3_aa: CASSLLGQGPAGYTF
d_call: TRBD2; cdr3_length: 14; v_call: TRBV20-1; clone_size: -; j_call: TRBJ2-5; cdr3_nt: TGCAGTGCTAGTAGCGGGAGAATCCGAGAGACCCAGTACTTC; cdr3_aa: CSASSGRIRETQYF
d_call: -; cdr3_length: 14; v_call: TRBV7-9; clone_size: -; j_call: TRBJ1-5; cdr3_nt: TGTGCCAGCAGCTCAGGACGGAATAAGAAGCCCCAGCATTTT; cdr3_aa: CASSSGRNKKPQHF
d_call: -; cdr3_length: 14; v_call: TRBV20-1; clone_size: -; j_call: TRBJ1-5; cdr3_nt: TGCAGTGCCCAACGGGGGCCGATAGATCAGCCCCAGCATTTT; cdr3_aa: CSAQRGPIDQPQHF
d_call: -; cdr3_length: 13; v_call: TRBV20-1; clone_size: -; j_call: TRBJ1-2; cdr3_nt: TGCAGTGCTAGGATCATGAGTTGGTCTGGCTACACCTTC; cdr3_aa: CSARIMSWSGYTF
d_call: -; cdr3_length: 18; v_call: TRBV21-1; clone_size: -; j_call: TRBJ2-7; cdr3_nt: TGTGCCAGCAGCGGAACACATCAGGAGGTCGCTTTTTCCTACGAGCAGTACTTC; cdr3_aa: CASSGTHQEVAFSYEQYF
d_call: TRBD1; cdr3_length: 18; v_call: TRBV20-1; clone_size: -; j_call: TRBJ1-6; cdr3_nt: TGCAGTGCCCCGGACAGGGAATCTCCCAGCTCCTATAATTCACCCCTCCACTTT; cdr3_aa: CSAPDRESPSSYNSPLHF
d_call: TRBD1; cdr3_length: 16; v_call: TRBV19; clone_size: -; j_call: TRBJ1-5; cdr3_nt: TGTGCCAGTAGTCCGACTGCGGACAGGAACAATCAGCCCCAGCATTTT; cdr3_aa: CASSPTADRNNQPQHF
d_call: -; cdr3_length: 14; v_call: TRBV7-9; clone_size: few; j_call: TRBJ1-1; cdr3_nt: TGTGCCAGCAGCTTAGTCCTTGGGGTCACTGAAGCTTTCTTT; cdr3_aa: CASSLVLGVTEAFF
d_call: TRBD2; cdr3_length: 20; v_call: TRBV7-6; clone_size: -; j_call: TRBJ2-3; cdr3_nt: TGTGCCAGCAGCTTACCGGGTGAGAGCGGGGGGCCAAGAAATCCAGATACGCAGTATTTT; cdr3_aa: CASSLPGESGGPRNPDTQYF
d_call: TRBD2; cdr3_length: 14; v_call: TRBV19; clone_size: -; j_call: TRBJ2-7; cdr3_nt: TGTGCCAGTAGGAGGACTAGCGATTCCTACGAGCAGTACTTC; cdr3_aa: CASRRTSDSYEQYF
d_call: TRBD1; cdr3_length: 15; v_call: TRBV7-9; clone_size: -; j_call: TRBJ2-3; cdr3_nt: TGTGCCAGCAGCTTAGCTCGGGACAGGGGATATACGCAGTATTTT; cdr3_aa: CASSLARDRGYTQYF
d_call: TRBD2; cdr3_length: 19; v_call: TRBV7-3; clone_size: few; j_call: TRBJ2-5; cdr3_nt: TGTGCCAGCAGCCCTCACGGGACTAGCGGGGGACTCGAGTGGGAGACCCAGTACTTC; cdr3_aa: CASSPHGTSGGLEWETQYF
d_call: TRBD2; cdr3_length: 17; v_call: TRBV7-9; clone_size: -; j_call: TRBJ2-1; cdr3_nt: TGTGCCAGCAGCAAGATTGGGACTAGCGGGAGGCGGGATGAGCAGTTCTTC; cdr3_aa: CASSKIGTSGRRDEQFF
d_call: TRBD2; cdr3_length: 14; v_call: TRBV7-2; clone_size: -; j_call: TRBJ2-1; cdr3_nt: TGTGCCAGCAGCTTAGAGACTAGCAACAAAAAGCAGTTCTTC; cdr3_aa: CASSLETSNKKQFF
d_call: TRBD1; cdr3_length: 15; v_call: TRBV7-7; clone_size: few; j_call: TRBJ1-6; cdr3_nt: TGTGCTAGCAGCTTAGTACAGGGGCAGGGGTCACCCCTCCACTTT; cdr3_aa: CASSLVQGQGSPLHF
d_call: TRBD2; cdr3_length: 17; v_call: TRBV6-2/TRBV6-3; clone_size: -; j_call: TRBJ2-2; cdr3_nt: TGTGCCAGCAGTTACTCGAGCGGGAGAATTAGGGCCGGGGAGCTGTTTTTT; cdr3_aa: CASSYSSGRIRAGELFF
d_call: -; cdr3_length: 15; v_call: TRBV6-5; clone_size: few; j_call: TRBJ2-1; cdr3_nt: TGTGCCAGCAGTTCCCGAGGGGCCTACTACAATGAGCAGTTCTTC; cdr3_aa: CASSSRGAYYNEQFF
d_call: -; cdr3_length: 15; v_call: TRBV7-9; clone_size: -; j_call: TRBJ1-2; cdr3_nt: TGTGCCAGCAGCTTGGGTGGGGGGCGAGACTATGGCTACACCTTC; cdr3_aa: CASSLGGGRDYGYTF
d_call: TRBD2; cdr3_length: 15; v_call: TRBV7-9; clone_size: -; j_call: TRBJ2-1; cdr3_nt: TGTGCCAGCAGCTTAATGGGTCGGCGGGGGGTTGAGCAGTTCTTC; cdr3_aa: CASSLMGRRGVEQFF
d_call: -; cdr3_length: 15; v_call: TRBV12-3/TRBV12-4; clone_size: -; j_call: TRBJ2-6; cdr3_nt: TGTGCCAGCAGTTTGCGGGCTACTGGGGCCAACGTCCTGACTTTC; cdr3_aa: CASSLRATGANVLTF
d_call: TRBD1; cdr3_length: 14; v_call: TRBV19; clone_size: few; j_call: TRBJ1-2; cdr3_nt: TGTGCCAGTAGTATCCGACAGGGAGAGGATGGCTACACCTTC; cdr3_aa: CASSIRQGEDGYTF
d_call: TRBD1; cdr3_length: 13; v_call: TRBV7-2; clone_size: few; j_call: TRBJ2-7; cdr3_nt: TGTGCCAGCAGCACCCGGGACAGCTACGAGCAGTACTTC; cdr3_aa: CASSTRDSYEQYF
d_call: -; cdr3_length: 13; v_call: TRBV20-1; clone_size: -; j_call: TRBJ1-2; cdr3_nt: TGCAGTGCTAGCTCGGGGATCCGGCATGGCTACACCTTC; cdr3_aa: CSASSGIRHGYTF
d_call: -; cdr3_length: 14; v_call: TRBV7-8; clone_size: few; j_call: TRBJ2-1; cdr3_nt: TGTGCCAGCAGCGTGCTGCCCCTCTACAATGAGCAGTTCTTC; cdr3_aa: CASSVLPLYNEQFF
d_call: TRBD2; cdr3_length: 15; v_call: TRBV20-1; clone_size: few; j_call: TRBJ2-1; cdr3_nt: TGCAGTGCACAGACGTCGGCTAGCGGTTACAATGAGCAGTTCTTC; cdr3_aa: CSAQTSASGYNEQFF
d_call: -; cdr3_length: 15; v_call: TRBV24-1; clone_size: few; j_call: TRBJ1-1; cdr3_nt: TGTGCCACCAGTGATGGTCGGGGGGCGCGTGCTGAAGCTTTCTTT; cdr3_aa: CATSDGRGARAEAFF
d_call: -; cdr3_length: 12; v_call: TRBV4-2; clone_size: -; j_call: TRBJ2-7; cdr3_nt: TGTGCCAGCAGCCAAGACTTCTACGAGCAGTACTTC; cdr3_aa: CASSQDFYEQYF
d_call: -; cdr3_length: 12; v_call: TRBV12-3/TRBV12-4; clone_size: -; j_call: TRBJ1-1; cdr3_nt: TGTGCCAGCAGCTACGTCATCACTGAAGCTTTCTTT; cdr3_aa: CASSYVITEAFF
d_call: -; cdr3_length: 14; v_call: TRBV20-1; clone_size: -; j_call: TRBJ2-3; cdr3_nt: TGCAGTGCTCCAATTGGGACCCCGGGAGATACGCAGTATTTT; cdr3_aa: CSAPIGTPGDTQYF
d_call: -; cdr3_length: 19; v_call: TRBV6-5; clone_size: few; j_call: TRBJ2-1; cdr3_nt: TGTGCCAGCAGTTACTCGTCAGTACCATCACAGGGTTTAAACAATGAGCAGTTCTTC; cdr3_aa: CASSYSSVPSQGLNNEQFF
d_call: -; cdr3_length: 17; v_call: TRBV6-1; clone_size: -; j_call: TRBJ1-6; cdr3_nt: TGTGCCAGCAGACGAACAGGAACTAGACCTCATAATTCACCCCTCCACTTT; cdr3_aa: CASRRTGTRPHNSPLHF
d_call: TRBD1; cdr3_length: 14; v_call: TRBV11-3; clone_size: -; j_call: TRBJ2-3; cdr3_nt: TGTGCCAGCAGCCAGGGGGAAGGCACAGATACGCAGTATTTT; cdr3_aa: CASSQGEGTDTQYF
d_call: TRBD2; cdr3_length: 16; v_call: TRBV20-1; clone_size: -; j_call: TRBJ2-2; cdr3_nt: TGCAGTGCTAGAGATAGCGGGGGGGCAAACACCGGGGAGCTGTTTTTT; cdr3_aa: CSARDSGGANTGELFF
d_call: -; cdr3_length: 14; v_call: TRBV6-2/TRBV6-3; clone_size: -; j_call: TRBJ2-3; cdr3_nt: TGTGCCAGCAGTTATTTTACCCGCACAGATACGCAGTATTTT; cdr3_aa: CASSYFTRTDTQYF